The 20 T cell receptor beta chains below all came from one sample that was sequenced in a study of PD-1 blockade in classical Hodgkin lymphoma. This sample's time point: cycle 4 day 1 (C4D1), after five to seven weeks of nivolumab. Each patient experienced a relapse that followed autologous stem cell transplantation, and brentuximab vedotin exposure varied. Libraries were prepared by immunoSEQ multiplex PCR; TCRdb keeps only in-frame clonotypes and omits some of them. The top ten hold around 20% of the sample, which has 110,000 or so clones, about 92% seen once. This material consisted of peripheral blood mononuclear cells (PBMCs), taken before the fourth cycle of nivolumab. The source is a human donor with classical Hodgkin lymphoma.

The J gene is TRBJ1-1, the V gene TRBV18; no clear D gene. The ends were cut back, 2 bases at V and 2 bases at J, with 12 bases in the middle. The CDR3 loop spans 15 amino acids. CDR1 is KGHSH and CDR2 is LQKENI in the germline V gene. The CDR3 sequence: CASSPGTVDNTEAFF. For the CDR3, the DNA is TGTGCCAGCTCACCAGGAACAGTAGATAACACTGAAGCTTTCTTT.

This chain joins TRBV2 and TRBJ2-3; 12 bases match TRBD1. This CDR3 spans 15 amino acids. Germline CDR1 reads SNHLY; CDR2 reads FYNNEI. Losses at the gene ends were 7 bases for V and 5 bases for J; bases not matched to a gene: 7. In DNA form, the CDR3 reads TGTGCCAGCAACCCGGGACAGGGGGCTGTAGATACGCAGTATTTT. This gives the protein CASNPGQGAVDTQYF.

This chain connects TRBV10-3 to TRBJ1-2; D is ambiguous. Germline CDR1 ENHRY, CDR2 SYGVKD. Trimming cost V 7 bases and J 5 bases, with 11 bases left between them. This CDR3 comprises 12 residues. DNA of the CDR3: TGTGCCATCAATGGGGAGCTATATGGCTACACCTTC. Protein: CAINGELYGYTF.

J is TRBJ2-1 and V is TRBV4-1; tentative D call: TRBD2 (6 bases). V was trimmed by 5 bases and J by 5 bases, leaving 16 bases between them. There are 15 residues in the CDR3. Germline V gene data show CDR1 as MGHRA and CDR2 as YSYEKL. CDR3 coding DNA: TGCGCCAGCAGCGATCGGCGGGACCTTAACAATGAGCAGTTCTTC. Its translation is CASSDRRDLNNEQFF.

In its sample, this clone was seen a few times. This sequence joins TRBV10-2 and TRBJ1-1, with D uncertain. This CDR3 spans 16 amino acids. V lost 0 bases and J lost 1, with 12 bases in between. The germline V gene has CDR1 WSHSY and CDR2 SAAADI. CDR3 region: CASSESTRGWNTEAFF. The DNA of the CDR3 is TGCGCCAGCAGTGAGTCGACTCGCGGCTGGAACACTGAAGCTTTCTTT.

The count of this clone is one. The chain recombines TRBV29-1 with TRBJ2-1, with a tentative D call TRBD2 (6 bases). CDR3 length: 13 residues. V gave up 4 bases and J gave up 4 bases, with 11 bases separating them. Germline loops: CDR1 SQVTM, CDR2 ANQGSEA. The CDR3 DNA reads TGCAGCGTTGGGACCGGGGGTTACAATGAGCAGTTCTTC. This sequence encodes CSVGTGGYNEQFF.

The chain employs TRBV18 and TRBJ2-7, with 7 bases aligning to TRBD2. CDR3 length: 16 amino acids. V was clipped by 3 bases and J by 4 bases; unmatched bases: 12. Germline values: CDR1 KGHSH, CDR2 LQKENI. The CDR3 spells CASSPNRWNSGYEQYF. The CDR3 DNA reads as TGTGCCAGCTCACCCAACCGGTGGAATAGCGGGTACGAGCAGTACTTC.

This sequence joins TRBV27 and TRBJ1-1, with D uncertain. Germline loops: CDR1 MNHEY, CDR2 SMNVEV (reference sequence). The CDR3 length is 15 residues. V lost 6 bases to trimming and J lost 1 base, with 15 bases between them. CDR3 nucleotide sequence: TGTGCCAGCAGCCTCACCCCAAGGCAGAACACTGAAGCTTTCTTT. This codes for CASSLTPRQNTEAFF.

This sequence joins TRBV7-9 and TRBJ2-7, with D uncertain. V lost 2 bases, J lost 1 base, and 9 bases lay in between. The CDR3 covers 14 residues. Looked up from germline, CDR1 is SEHNR and CDR2 is FQNEAQ (reference sequence). CDR3 DNA: TGTGCCAGCAGCTTACGAGCGCCGTCCTACGAGCAGTACTTC. It is translated as CASSLRAPSYEQYF.

The chain combines TRBV2 with TRBJ2-7; 7 positions agree with TRBD1. The junction had 9 bases not matched to a gene; V was cut back by 4 bases and J by 3 bases. Looked up from germline, CDR1 is SNHLY and CDR2 is FYNNEI. The CDR3 is 15 amino acids. The DNA of the CDR3 is TGTGCCAGCAGTGTAACTTTGGGACAGATCTACGAGCAGTACTTC. It specifies CASSVTLGQIYEQYF.

This clone was recorded once. The chain joins TRBV19 to TRBJ2-5; 8 bases align to TRBD1. In germline, CDR1 is LNHDA, CDR2 SQIVND (reference sequence). There are 15 residues in the CDR3. Unmatched junction bases numbered 10, after V lost 5 bases and J lost 5 bases. As DNA, the CDR3 is TGTGCCAGTAGTCCAAGAGGACAGGGATGGGAGACCCAGTACTTC. This translates into CASSPRGQGWETQYF.

This clone has a single count. V is TRBV7-9 and J is TRBJ2-2, with D unclear. V was trimmed by 1 base and J by 4 bases, leaving 13 bases between them. The V gene's germline CDR1 is SEHNR and CDR2 FQNEAQ (reference sequence). The CDR3 is made up of 16 amino acids. CDR3 in DNA: TGTGCCAGCAGCTTAGTAGAAGGGCTCATCACCGGGGAGCTGTTTTTT. Amino acid sequence: CASSLVEGLITGELFF.

This chain uses TRBV5-1 with TRBJ2-1, with TRBD2 matching 9 bases. V shed 0 bases, J shed 8 bases, and the junction held 18 bases outside the gene matches. The CDR3 loop spans 19 amino acids. Germline loops: CDR1 SGHRS, CDR2 YFSETQ. The CDR3 protein is CASSLGLLAGPTPIHEQFF. The DNA for the CDR3 is TGCGCCAGCAGCTTGGGTCTGCTAGCGGGACCCACCCCTATCCATGAGCAGTTCTTC.

The chain recombines TRBV7-9 with TRBJ1-4, with D perhaps matching TRBD1 (6 bases). This CDR3 has 16 residues. CDR1 and CDR2 from the germline V gene are SEHNR and FQNEAQ (reference sequence). With 3 bases removed from V and 8 bases from J, the gap between germline ends came to 19 bases. CDR3 in DNA: TGTGCCAGCAGCTTCCCCGTGGGGGCGGGCCTAGAAAAACTGTTTTTT. Its protein product is CASSFPVGAGLEKLFF.

This chain joins TRBV4-1 and TRBJ2-7; 7 bases match TRBD2. CDR1 and CDR2 (germline): MGHRA, YSYEKL. Trimming removed 4 bases from V and 3 bases from J; junction bases left unmatched: 6. The CDR3 consists of 14 residues. The CDR3 nucleotides read TGCGCCAGCAGCCCCGGCGGCGGGGGCTACGAGCAGTACTTC. Residues: CASSPGGGGYEQYF.

V is TRBV6-5 and J is TRBJ1-1; TRBD1 aligns across 7 bases. The J segment lost 4 bases and the V segment lost 0 bases, leaving 5 bases of the junction unmatched. The CDR3 consists of 15 residues. Germline-derived CDR1 and CDR2 are MNHEY and SVGAGI. The CDR3 sequence: CASSYSRTGGTEAFF. The CDR3 DNA follows: TGTGCCAGCAGTTACTCTCGGACAGGCGGCACTGAAGCTTTCTTT.

This chain uses TRBV4-3 with TRBJ2-7, with 9 bases lining up with TRBD2. Trimming took 1 base from V and 0 from J; bases not matched to a gene: 7. Germline assignment: CDR1 LGHNA and CDR2 YSLEER. The CDR3 runs to 17 residues. CDR3 loop: CASSQGIAGAFSYEQYF. CDR3 bases: TGCGCCAGCAGCCAAGGGATAGCGGGAGCCTTCTCCTACGAGCAGTACTTC.

This clone has only one observation. One end of the junction is discordant with germline, which a read error may explain. The J gene is TRBJ1-5, the V gene TRBV5-1; 10 nucleotides match TRBD1. The germline gives CDR1 SGHRS, CDR2 YFSETQ. This CDR3 comprises 15 residues. In DNA, the CDR3 is TGCGCCAGCAGTTTGGACAGGGGGGTTAATCAGCCCCAGCATTTT. As protein: CASSLDRGVNQPQHF.

A word on this clone: In the same sample, other DNA sequences code for this CDR3. The chain joins TRBV27 to TRBJ2-2; TRBD1 might be the D (6 bases). Trimming pared 6 bases from V and 4 bases from J, leaving 9 bases between. The CDR3 sequence is 13 residues long. The germline gives CDR1 MNHEY, CDR2 SMNVEV (reference sequence). The CDR3 DNA reads as TGTGCCAGCAGCCTCAGGGGCACCGGGGAGCTGTTTTTT. It is translated as CASSLRGTGELFF.

The CDR3 nucleotides are TGTGCCAGCAGTCTTGGCGGACAGCCCACTGCCACCCAGTACTTC. It codes for CASSLGGQPTATQYF. The chain recombines TRBV28 with TRBJ2-5; D possibly corresponds to TRBD1 (6 bases). CDR3 length equals 15 residues. V was clipped by 5 bases and J by 8 bases, with 21 bases between them. Germline V gene sequence: CDR1 MDHEN, CDR2 SYDVKM.